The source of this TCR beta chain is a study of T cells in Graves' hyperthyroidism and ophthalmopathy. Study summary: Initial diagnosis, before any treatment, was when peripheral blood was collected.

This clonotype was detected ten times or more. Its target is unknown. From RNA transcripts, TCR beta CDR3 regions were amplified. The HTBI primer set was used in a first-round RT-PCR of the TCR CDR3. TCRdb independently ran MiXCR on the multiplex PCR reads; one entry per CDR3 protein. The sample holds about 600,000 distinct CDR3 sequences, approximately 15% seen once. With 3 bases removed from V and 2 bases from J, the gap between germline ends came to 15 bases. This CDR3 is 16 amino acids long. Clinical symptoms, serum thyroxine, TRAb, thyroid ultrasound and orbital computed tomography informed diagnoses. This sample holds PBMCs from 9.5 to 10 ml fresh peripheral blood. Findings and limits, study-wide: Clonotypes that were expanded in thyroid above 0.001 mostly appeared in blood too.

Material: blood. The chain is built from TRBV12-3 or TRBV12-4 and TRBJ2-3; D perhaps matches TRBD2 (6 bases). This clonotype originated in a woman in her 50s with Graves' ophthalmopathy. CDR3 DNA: TGTGCCAGCAGTTTTCATCAGGACTACCTCACAGATACGCAGTATTTT. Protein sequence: CASSFHQDYLTDTQYF.